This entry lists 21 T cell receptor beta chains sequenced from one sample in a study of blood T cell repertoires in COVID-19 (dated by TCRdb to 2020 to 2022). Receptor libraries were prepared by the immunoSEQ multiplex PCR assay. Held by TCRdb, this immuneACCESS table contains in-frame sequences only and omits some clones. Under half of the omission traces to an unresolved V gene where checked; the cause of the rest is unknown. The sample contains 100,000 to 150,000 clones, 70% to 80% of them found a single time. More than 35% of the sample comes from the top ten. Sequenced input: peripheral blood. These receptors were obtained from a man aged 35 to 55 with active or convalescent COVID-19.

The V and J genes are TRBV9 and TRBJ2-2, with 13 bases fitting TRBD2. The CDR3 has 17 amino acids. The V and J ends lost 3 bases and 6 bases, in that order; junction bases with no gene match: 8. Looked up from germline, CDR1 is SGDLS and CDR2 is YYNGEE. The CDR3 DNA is TGTGCCAGCAGCGCCAGGACTAGCGGGAGCCCGGCCGGGGAGCTGTTTTTT. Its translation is CASSARTSGSPAGELFF.

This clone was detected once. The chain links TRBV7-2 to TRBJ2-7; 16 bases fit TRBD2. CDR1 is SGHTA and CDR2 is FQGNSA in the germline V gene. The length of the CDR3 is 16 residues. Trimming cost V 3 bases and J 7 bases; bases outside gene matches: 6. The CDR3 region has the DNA TGTGCCAGCAGCTTGGGACTAGCGGGGGGGCCGGATGAGCAGTACTTC. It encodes CASSLGLAGGPDEQYF.

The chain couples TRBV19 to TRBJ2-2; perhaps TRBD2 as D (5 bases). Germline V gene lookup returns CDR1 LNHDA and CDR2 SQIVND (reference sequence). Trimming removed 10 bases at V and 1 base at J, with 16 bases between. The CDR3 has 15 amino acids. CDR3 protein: CATLLSGGNTGELFF. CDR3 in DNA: TGTGCCACCCTCTTAAGCGGCGGGAACACCGGGGAGCTGTTTTTT.

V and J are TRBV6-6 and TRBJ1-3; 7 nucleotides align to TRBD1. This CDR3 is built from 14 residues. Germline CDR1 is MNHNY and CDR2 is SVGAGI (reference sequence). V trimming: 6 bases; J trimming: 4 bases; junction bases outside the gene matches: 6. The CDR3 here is CASSPQGPGNTIYF. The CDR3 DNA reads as TGTGCCAGCAGCCCACAGGGGCCGGGAAACACCATATATTTT.

The DNA for the CDR3 is TGTGCTAGTGGTTTCCTAGGTATGGGGGCTGATGGCTACACCTTC. As protein: CASGFLGMGADGYTF. The rearrangement uses TRBV12-5 and TRBJ1-2; tentatively, D is TRBD1 (6 bases). The CDR3 extends over 15 amino acids. CDR1 and CDR2 (germline): LGHNT, FRNRAP. Trimming left V 3 bases short and J 6 bases short, with 17 bases between.

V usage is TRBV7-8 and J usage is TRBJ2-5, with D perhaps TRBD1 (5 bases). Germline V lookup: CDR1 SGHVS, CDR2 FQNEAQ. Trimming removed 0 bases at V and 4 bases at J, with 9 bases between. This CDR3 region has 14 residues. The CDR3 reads CASSLASQGETQYF. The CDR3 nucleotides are TGTGCCAGCAGCTTAGCAAGTCAGGGAGAGACCCAGTACTTC.

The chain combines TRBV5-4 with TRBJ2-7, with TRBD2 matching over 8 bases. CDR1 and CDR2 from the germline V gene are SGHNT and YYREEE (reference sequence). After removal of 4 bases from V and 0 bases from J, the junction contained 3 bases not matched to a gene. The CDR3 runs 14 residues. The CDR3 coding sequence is TGTGCCAGCAGCCCCAGCGGGAGCTCCTACGAGCAGTACTTC. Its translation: CASSPSGSSYEQYF.

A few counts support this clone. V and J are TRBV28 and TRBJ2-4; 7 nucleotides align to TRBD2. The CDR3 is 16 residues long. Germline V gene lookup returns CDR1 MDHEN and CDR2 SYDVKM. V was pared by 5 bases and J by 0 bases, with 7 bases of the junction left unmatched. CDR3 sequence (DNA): TGTGCCAGCAGTCCTGCCCGGGGGGTAGCCAAAAACATTCAGTACTTC. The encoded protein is CASSPARGVAKNIQYF.

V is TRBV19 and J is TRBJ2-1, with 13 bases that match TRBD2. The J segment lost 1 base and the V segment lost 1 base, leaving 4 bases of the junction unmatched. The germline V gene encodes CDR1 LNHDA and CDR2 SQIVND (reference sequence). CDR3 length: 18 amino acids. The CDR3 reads CASSIGTSGGWSYNEQFF. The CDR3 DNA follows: TGTGCCAGTAGTATAGGGACTAGCGGGGGTTGGTCCTACAATGAGCAGTTCTTC.

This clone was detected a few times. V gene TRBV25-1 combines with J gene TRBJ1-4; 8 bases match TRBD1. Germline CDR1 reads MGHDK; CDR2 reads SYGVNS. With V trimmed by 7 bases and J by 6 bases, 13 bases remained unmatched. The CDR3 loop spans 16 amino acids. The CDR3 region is CASTSPGGSGYEKLFF. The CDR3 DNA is TGTGCCAGCACCTCGCCAGGGGGCTCGGGATATGAAAAACTGTTTTTT.

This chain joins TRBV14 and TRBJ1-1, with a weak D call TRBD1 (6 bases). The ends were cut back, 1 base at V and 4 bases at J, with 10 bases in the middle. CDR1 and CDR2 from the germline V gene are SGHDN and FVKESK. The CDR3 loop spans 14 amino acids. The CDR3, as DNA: TGTGCCAGCAGCCAAGTTATAGGGGGCACTGAAGCTTTCTTT. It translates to CASSQVIGGTEAFF.

CDR3 loop: CASSQGRVEIGGEQFF. The CDR3 nucleotides read TGTGCCAGCAGCCAAGGCAGGGTTGAAATAGGTGGTGAGCAGTTCTTC. V and J are TRBV3-1 (or the pseudogene TRBV3-2) and TRBJ2-1, with a possible D match to TRBD1 (5 bases). CDR1 is LGHDT, CDR2 YNNKEL, per germline (reference sequence). V lost 1 base to trimming and J lost 9 bases, with 19 bases between them. The CDR3 runs to 16 residues.

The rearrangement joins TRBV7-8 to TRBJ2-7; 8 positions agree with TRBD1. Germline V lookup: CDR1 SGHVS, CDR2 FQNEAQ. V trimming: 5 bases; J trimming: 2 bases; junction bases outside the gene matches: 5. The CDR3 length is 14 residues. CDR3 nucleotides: TGTGCCAGCAGCCCGGGACAGGCGACCTACGAGCAGTACTTC. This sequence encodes CASSPGQATYEQYF.

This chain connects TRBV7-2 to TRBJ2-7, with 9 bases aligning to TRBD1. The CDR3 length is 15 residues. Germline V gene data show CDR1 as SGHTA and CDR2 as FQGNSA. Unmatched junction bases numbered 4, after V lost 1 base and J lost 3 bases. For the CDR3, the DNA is TGTGCCAGCAGCTTAGAGGGACAGGGTGGCTACGAGCAGTACTTC. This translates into CASSLEGQGGYEQYF.

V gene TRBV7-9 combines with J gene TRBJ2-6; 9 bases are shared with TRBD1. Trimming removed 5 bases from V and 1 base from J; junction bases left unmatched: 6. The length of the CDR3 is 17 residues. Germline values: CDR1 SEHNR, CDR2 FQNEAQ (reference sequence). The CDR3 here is CASSLRTGVSGANVLTF. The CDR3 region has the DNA TGTGCCAGCAGCCTCCGGACAGGGGTTTCTGGGGCCAACGTCCTGACTTTC.

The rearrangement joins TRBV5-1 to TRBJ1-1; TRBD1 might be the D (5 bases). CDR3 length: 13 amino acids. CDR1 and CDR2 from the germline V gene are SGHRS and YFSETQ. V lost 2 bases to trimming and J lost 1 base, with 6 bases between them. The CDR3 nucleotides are TGCGCCAGCAGCTTTGGACAGAACACTGAAGCTTTCTTT. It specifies CASSFGQNTEAFF.

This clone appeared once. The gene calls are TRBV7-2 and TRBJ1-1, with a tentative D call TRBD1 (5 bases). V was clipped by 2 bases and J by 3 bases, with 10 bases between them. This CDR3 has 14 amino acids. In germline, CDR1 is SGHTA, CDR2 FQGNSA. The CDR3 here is CASSLNWGDTEAFF. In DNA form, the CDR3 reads TGTGCCAGCAGCTTAAACTGGGGGGACACTGAAGCTTTCTTT.

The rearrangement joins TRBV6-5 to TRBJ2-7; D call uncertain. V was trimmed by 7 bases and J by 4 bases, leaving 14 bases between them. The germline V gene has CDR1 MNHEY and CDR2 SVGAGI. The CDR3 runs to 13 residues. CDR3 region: CASNPSADYEQYF. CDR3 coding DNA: TGTGCCAGCAACCCATCGGCGGATTACGAGCAGTACTTC.

Here the CDR3 reads CATKRRGSGANVLTF. CDR3 nucleotide sequence: TGTGCCACTAAACGGAGGGGCTCTGGGGCCAACGTCCTGACTTTC. The rearrangement uses TRBV19 and TRBJ2-6; D perhaps matches TRBD2 (6 bases). Germline values: CDR1 LNHDA, CDR2 SQIVND (reference sequence). Trimming left V 10 bases short and J 0 bases short, with 13 bases between. This CDR3 region has 15 residues.

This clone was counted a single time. CDR3 DNA: TGTGCCAGTGCCACATCCTCCGATCAGCCCCAGCATTTT. It codes for CASATSSDQPQHF. The rearrangement joins TRBV19 to TRBJ1-5; no definite D call. The V gene lost 8 bases and the J gene lost 5 bases, with 13 bases spanning the gap. Germline V CDR1 and CDR2: LNHDA, SQIVND (reference sequence). The CDR3 is 13 amino acids.

The CDR3 sequence: CASSEWTDSEAFF. The CDR3 bases are TGTGCCAGCAGTGAGTGGACAGATTCTGAAGCTTTCTTT. V usage is TRBV2 and J usage is TRBJ1-1; maybe TRBD1 (6 bases). Trimming shortened V by 3 bases and J by 6 bases, and 11 bases separated the two germline ends. This CDR3 has 13 residues. CDR1 is SNHLY, CDR2 FYNNEI, per germline.